Below are 9 T cell receptor beta chains sequenced from a single sample in a study of a mutant IDH1 vaccine in newly diagnosed glioma. For these TCRs, the target antigens are not known. Sequenced by immunoSEQ multiplex PCR; TCRdb stores in-frame clones only, minus some. The sample lists 100,000 to 150,000 clones; 80% were seen once. Time point of the sample: week 11, during vaccination. The content of each vaccine dose was 300 ug of mutant IDH1 20-mer peptide, and topical imiquimod accompanied it. Material: PBMCs, obtained from a glioma patient whose treatment included an IDH1 peptide vaccine. These receptors originate from a man aged 35-49 years with glioma.

The CDR3 here is CASSPGFGNEKLFF. The CDR3 DNA sequence: TGTGCCAGCTCACCAGGGTTCGGTAATGAAAAACTGTTTTTT. The chain links TRBV18 to TRBJ1-4; no reliable D call. This CDR3 spans 14 amino acids. In germline, CDR1 is KGHSH, CDR2 LQKENI. V gave up 2 bases and J gave up 4 bases, with 8 bases separating them.

This chain joins TRBV6-9 and TRBJ1-4, with TRBD1 matching 7 bases. The CDR3 consists of 19 residues. V shed 5 bases and J 4 bases; nucleotides not matched to a gene: 19. CDR1 and CDR2 from the germline V gene are MNHGY and SVAAGI. This CDR3 is CASSLSPQSDRPFNEKLFF. The CDR3 DNA sequence: TGTGCCAGCAGTCTTTCCCCGCAATCGGACAGGCCCTTTAATGAAAAACTGTTTTTT.

Of note for this clone: One junction end disagrees with the germline gene, perhaps due to a read error. The V gene is TRBV11-2, the J gene TRBJ1-1; D ambiguous. CDR1 is SGHAT, CDR2 FQNNGV, per germline. This CDR3 spans 14 amino acids. CDR3 sequence reads: CASCFQATNTEAFF. CDR3 nucleotides: TGTGCCAGCTGCTTCCAGGCGACCAACACTGAAGCTTTCTTT.

The rearrangement uses TRBV7-2 and TRBJ2-7, with TRBD1 identical over 9 bases. The CDR3 consists of 15 residues. CDR1 and CDR2 from the germline V gene are SGHTA and FQGNSA. J gave up 4 bases and V 5 bases, and 9 bases lay outside the gene matches. The CDR3 protein is CASSIQGASGYEQYF. The DNA of the CDR3 is TGTGCCAGCAGCATACAGGGGGCCTCCGGTTACGAGCAGTACTTC.

This chain joins TRBV10-2 and TRBJ2-7, with 8 nucleotides matching TRBD2. Germline V gene sequence: CDR1 WSHSY, CDR2 SAAADI. V shed 4 bases, J shed 3 bases, and the junction held 11 bases outside the gene matches. CDR3 size: 16 residues. The CDR3 nucleotides are TGCGCCAGCAGTGGTGGGAGGGTAGCGGGAATCTACGAGCAGTACTTC. It specifies CASSGGRVAGIYEQYF.

The rearrangement joins TRBV9 to TRBJ2-7; TRBD1 aligns across 7 bases. The germline V gene has CDR1 SGDLS and CDR2 YYNGEE. V trimming: 4 bases; J trimming: 5 bases; junction bases outside the gene matches: 6. The CDR3 totals 13 residues. For the CDR3, the DNA is TGTGCCAGCAGCCCGACAGGGAGCGACGAGCAGTACTTC. This translates into CASSPTGSDEQYF.

The chain has TRBV5-1 and TRBJ2-3; 8 bases map to TRBD2. With V trimmed by 4 bases and J by 4 bases, 2 bases remained unmatched. This CDR3 has 13 amino acids. From germline, CDR1 is SGHRS and CDR2 YFSETQ. The CDR3 region has the DNA TGCGCCAGCAGCCACGGGGGGGCAGATACGCAGTATTTT. Amino acid sequence: CASSHGGADTQYF. Complete variable domain (other parts from reference TRBV5-1 and TRBJ2-3): KAGVTQTPRYLIKTRGQQVTLSCSPISGHRSVSWYQQTPGQGLQFLFEYFSETQRNKGNFPGRFSGRQFSNSRSEMNVSTLELGDSALYLCASSHGGADTQYFGPGTRLTVL.

This chain links TRBV30 with TRBJ1-2; 11 bases match TRBD1. Trimming removed 4 bases from V and 8 bases from J; junction bases left unmatched: 6. The germline CDR1 and CDR2 sequences are GTSNPN and SVGIG (reference sequence). The CDR3 length is 13 residues. The CDR3 is CAWILDRGQGYTF. The CDR3 DNA sequence: TGTGCCTGGATTTTGGACAGGGGGCAAGGCTACACCTTC.

This clone has a handful of counts. The chain has TRBV4-1 and TRBJ1-2; no definite D call. V was shortened by 8 bases and J by 7 bases, with 17 bases between the two germline ends. This CDR3 contains 13 residues. CDR1 is MGHRA and CDR2 is YSYEKL in the germline V gene. As DNA, the CDR3 is TGCGCCAGCTCCGTCGCGGAACTAGGTGGCTACACCTTC. This codes for CASSVAELGGYTF.